Below are 10 T cell receptor beta chains sequenced from a single sample in a study of blood T cell repertoires in COVID-19. This table comes from immunoSEQ multiplex PCR, and its TCRdb copy is limited to in-frame clones, with some not included. The data show 300,000 to 350,000 clones, 87% seen once. Sequencing was done on a sample of peripheral blood. These receptor sequences come from a man between 18 and 35 years old with active or convalescent COVID-19.

This rearrangement joins TRBV18 to TRBJ2-5; 9 nucleotides match TRBD2. Germline CDR1 is KGHSH and CDR2 is LQKENI. The CDR3 spans 15 residues. V lost 4 bases and J lost 2; bases outside the gene matches: 5. For the CDR3, the DNA is TGTGCCAGCTCACTCGGACTAGCGAGACAAGAGACCCAGTACTTC. It yields the protein CASSLGLARQETQYF.

The genes are TRBV24-1 and TRBJ2-3; tentatively, D is TRBD2 (6 bases). Between the trimmed V and J ends, which lost 6 bases and 0 bases, there was a span of 12 bases. CDR3 length: 15 amino acids. The germline V gene encodes CDR1 KGHDR and CDR2 SFDVKD. The CDR3 region has the DNA TGTGCCACCAGTCTTTCGGGAGTCAGCACAGATACGCAGTATTTT. Translated, it gives CATSLSGVSTDTQYF.

This chain joins TRBV18 and TRBJ1-2, with a weak D call TRBD1 (5 bases). The germline V gene encodes CDR1 KGHSH and CDR2 LQKENI. This CDR3 is built from 13 residues. Trimming cost V 1 base and J 3 bases, with 6 bases left between them. The CDR3 loop reads CASSPRGDYGYTF. The DNA of the CDR3 is TGTGCCAGCTCACCACGGGGGGACTATGGCTACACCTTC.

This CDR3 is CASFWTRQYF. The CDR3 DNA sequence: TGTGCCAGTTTCTGGACACGGCAGTATTTT. The V gene is TRBV2, the J gene TRBJ2-3, with a tentative D call TRBD1 (5 bases). CDR1 is SNHLY, CDR2 FYNNEI, per germline. This CDR3 spans 10 amino acids. With 9 bases removed from V and 11 bases from J, the gap between germline ends came to 12 bases.

V gene TRBV2 combines with J gene TRBJ1-5, with D perhaps TRBD1 (5 bases). This CDR3 has 14 amino acids. The germline V and J ends were trimmed by 7 bases and 5 bases, with 15 bases remaining between them. Per the germline V gene, CDR1 is SNHLY and CDR2 is FYNNEI. This chain's CDR3 is CASTMRQGYQPQHF. In nucleotides, the CDR3 is TGTGCCAGCACCATGAGGCAGGGCTATCAGCCCCAGCATTTT.

V gene TRBV7-8 combines with J gene TRBJ1-3; 7 bases are shared with TRBD1. Trimming cost V 5 bases and J 4 bases; bases outside gene matches: 2. CDR3 length equals 13 residues. CDR1 SGHVS and CDR2 FQNEAQ come from the germline V gene. The CDR3 DNA follows: TGTGCCAGCAGCAAGGGACAGGGAAACACCATATATTTT. Amino acid sequence: CASSKGQGNTIYF.

V usage is TRBV3-1 (or the pseudogene TRBV3-2) and J usage is TRBJ2-7; D may be TRBD2 (5 bases). With 2 bases removed from V and 6 bases from J, the gap between germline ends came to 8 bases. Per germline, CDR1 LGHDT and CDR2 YNNKEL (reference sequence). The CDR3 has 12 residues. The CDR3 DNA sequence: TGTGCCAGCAGCCAACGGGCGGGCGAGCAGTACTTC. It yields the protein CASSQRAGEQYF.

The chain employs TRBV25-1 and TRBJ1-2; weak D call: TRBD1 (5 bases). Germline V gives CDR1 MGHDK, CDR2 SYGVNS. The germline V and J ends were trimmed by 5 bases and 4 bases, with 8 bases remaining between them. CDR3 size: 12 residues. The CDR3: CASSTGLYGYTF. CDR3 DNA: TGTGCCAGCAGTACAGGCCTCTATGGCTACACCTTC.

The chain has TRBV7-8 and TRBJ2-1; perhaps TRBD2 as D (5 bases). CDR1 and CDR2 (germline): SGHVS, FQNEAQ. The germline V and J ends were trimmed by 8 bases and 2 bases, with 7 bases remaining between them. The CDR3 covers 12 residues. CDR3 sequence reads: CASRGAYNEQFF. CDR3 sequence (DNA): TGTGCCAGCCGGGGAGCCTACAATGAGCAGTTCTTC.

V usage is TRBV18 and J usage is TRBJ2-5, with TRBD2 matching 8 bases. Germline lookup yields CDR1 KGHSH and CDR2 LQKENI. The length of the CDR3 is 15 residues. V lost 3 bases, J lost 0 bases, and 3 bases stayed unmatched. This CDR3 is CASSPLAGYQETQYF. The CDR3 coding sequence is TGTGCCAGCTCACCGTTAGCGGGGTACCAAGAGACCCAGTACTTC.